The 17 T cell receptor beta chains given below trace back to one sample, sequenced in a study of post-analysis software for immune sequencing data. Their specific antigens are unknown. The TCR beta cDNA libraries contained unique molecular identifiers. TCRdb used MiXCR to reprocess the PCR reads, holding one entry per CDR3 protein. The table lists hundreds of thousands of distinct CDR3 sequences, just under 30% of them singletons. Overall study findings and caveats: In patients, five TRBV segments were more frequent than in controls, with TRBV5-6, TRBV5-1 and TRBV20-1 among them.

Material for sequencing was blood. The receptors derive from a girl under 18 with multiple sclerosis.

This clonotype was found a few times. V is TRBV12-5 and J is TRBJ1-4, with D perhaps matching TRBD1 (5 bases). Germline V lookup: CDR1 LGHNT, CDR2 FRNRAP. This CDR3 comprises 14 residues. V lost 5 bases and J lost 3, with 10 bases in between. The chain's CDR3 is CASGTQGSNEKLFF. The CDR3 DNA follows: TGTGCTAGTGGTACCCAGGGCTCTAATGAAAAACTGTTTTTT.

This clonotype was counted at least ten times. The CDR3, as DNA: TGCGCCAGCAGCTTGGATGGAAGCAATCAGCCCCAGCATTTT. Encoded protein: CASSLDGSNQPQHF. V usage is TRBV5-1 and J usage is TRBJ1-5; no reliable D call. V was pared by 0 bases and J by 1 base, with 5 bases between. This CDR3 is 14 amino acids long. Per germline, CDR1 SGHRS and CDR2 YFSETQ.

About this clonotype itself: This may be a read error: a much more frequent sequence differs by one nucleotide. The chain recombines TRBV29-1 with TRBJ2-1, with unresolved D. The CDR3 totals 12 residues. Germline assignment: CDR1 SQVTM and CDR2 ANQGSEA. The DNA for the CDR3 is TGCTGCGTTGATAGCAGCTACAATGAGCAGTTCTTC. Translating gives CCVDSSYNEQFF.

The chain employs TRBV18 and TRBJ2-5; 7 bases match TRBD1. With 5 bases clipped from V and 6 bases from J, the junction kept 9 bases outside the gene matches. CDR1 is KGHSH and CDR2 is LQKENI in the germline V gene. This CDR3 region has 14 residues. CDR3 loop: CASSASTGPQTQYF. CDR3 coding DNA: TGTGCCAGCTCAGCTTCGACAGGGCCGCAGACCCAGTACTTC.

V gene TRBV4-2 combines with J gene TRBJ2-5; 7 bases align to TRBD2. J gave up 11 bases and V 1 base, and 7 bases lay outside the gene matches. The length of the CDR3 is 13 residues. Germline values: CDR1 LGHNA, CDR2 YNFKEQ. The CDR3 nucleotides read TGTGCCAGCAGCCAAGCTGGGGGGGAGCGACAGTACTTC. It is translated as CASSQAGGERQYF.

The V and J genes are TRBV28 and TRBJ1-2; D perhaps matches TRBD1 (6 bases). V was shortened by 3 bases and J by 3 bases, with 11 bases between the two germline ends. The germline CDR1 and CDR2 sequences are MDHEN and SYDVKM. This CDR3 comprises 14 residues. The CDR3 loop reads CASSLWGRDYGYTF. CDR3 bases: TGTGCCAGCAGTTTGTGGGGGCGCGACTATGGCTACACCTTC.

This clonotype showed up just once. In DNA, the CDR3 is TGCAGTGCTAGAGATCCCGGGGGGCCTTGCAATGAGCAGTTCTTC. Translated, it gives CSARDPGGPCNEQFF. This chain uses TRBV20-1 with TRBJ2-1, with D perhaps TRBD2 (7 bases). Germline V gene sequence: CDR1 DFQATT, CDR2 SNEGSKA (reference sequence). The CDR3 is made up of 15 amino acids. Between the trimmed V and J ends, which lost 0 bases and 6 bases, there was a span of 15 bases.

The chain combines TRBV5-1 with TRBJ2-7; weak D call: TRBD2 (5 bases). V shed 3 bases and J shed 2 bases, with 21 bases lying between them. CDR1 is SGHRS and CDR2 is YFSETQ in the germline V gene. CDR3 size: 17 residues. CDR3: CASSSPRRGEGTYEQYF. For the CDR3, the DNA is TGCGCCAGCAGCTCCCCTCGTCGCGGTGAGGGAACCTACGAGCAGTACTTC.

This clonotype was counted between two and nine times. CDR3 amino acids: CASSLRSGWDNEQFF. In DNA form, the CDR3 reads TGTGCCAGCAGCTTGCGGTCAGGGTGGGATAATGAGCAGTTCTTC. This chain uses TRBV7-9 with TRBJ2-1, with a possible D match to TRBD1 (5 bases). From germline, CDR1 is SEHNR and CDR2 FQNEAQ (reference sequence). This CDR3 region has 15 residues. V was trimmed by 3 bases and J by 7 bases, leaving 16 bases between them.

This clonotype was counted only a few times. The rearrangement joins TRBV19 to TRBJ2-3, with D hard to call. The V gene's germline CDR1 is LNHDA and CDR2 SQIVND (reference sequence). Trimming left V 5 bases short and J 0 bases short, with 12 bases between. This CDR3 spans 15 amino acids. Written as DNA, the CDR3 is TGTGCCAGTAGTCCCCCCCCACCCAGCACAGATACGCAGTATTTT. Its translation: CASSPPPPSTDTQYF.

The chain is built from TRBV5-1 and TRBJ2-2, with D perhaps TRBD1 (6 bases). V was shortened by 4 bases and J by 6 bases, with 13 bases between the two germline ends. This CDR3 contains 14 residues. CDR1 is SGHRS and CDR2 is YFSETQ in the germline V gene. The chain's CDR3 is CASSRDKQAGELFF. The CDR3 region has the DNA TGCGCCAGCAGCCGGGACAAGCAGGCCGGGGAGCTGTTTTTT.

This clonotype was counted only a few times. The J gene is TRBJ2-7, the V gene TRBV7-8; 14 nucleotides line up with TRBD2. There are 15 residues in the CDR3. The J segment lost 7 bases and the V segment lost 5 bases, leaving 7 bases of the junction unmatched. Per the germline V gene, CDR1 is SGHVS and CDR2 is FQNEAQ. This CDR3 reads CASSGTSGGSREQYF. The DNA for the CDR3 is TGTGCCAGCAGCGGGACTAGCGGGGGATCCCGGGAGCAGTACTTC.

This clonotype was counted between two and nine times. The rearrangement links TRBV12-3 or TRBV12-4 to TRBJ2-3; 8 bases match TRBD2. The CDR3 sequence is 14 residues long. J was trimmed by 4 bases and V by 6 bases; bases with no gene match: 6. The CDR3 sequence is CASRMISGADTQYF. CDR3 DNA sequence: TGTGCCAGCAGGATGATTAGCGGGGCAGATACGCAGTATTTT.

This clonotype has only a few counts. The V call is TRBV29-1, the J call TRBJ2-3; D may be TRBD2 (5 bases). The CDR3 runs 12 residues. Between the trimmed V and J ends, which lost 0 bases and 4 bases, there was a span of 5 bases. Germline V lookup: CDR1 SQVTM, CDR2 ANQGSEA. The DNA for the CDR3 is TGCAGCGTTGAAGAGGAGGCAGATACGCAGTATTTT. Its translation: CSVEEEADTQYF.

The V gene is TRBV20-1, the J gene TRBJ1-6; 10 bases fit TRBD1. Germline trimming cut 7 bases from V and 7 bases from J; bases unmatched to any gene: 4. The CDR3 runs 13 residues. The germline V gene has CDR1 DFQATT and CDR2 SNEGSKA (reference sequence). In DNA, the CDR3 is TGCAGTGTTCCGGGACAGGGGAATTCACCCCTCCACTTT. Protein product: CSVPGQGNSPLHF.

In its sample, this clonotype was seen a few times. The genes are TRBV7-2 and TRBJ1-1; a weak D match, TRBD1 (5 bases). V shed 5 bases and J shed 3 bases, with 16 bases lying between them. Germline V CDR1 and CDR2: SGHTA, FQGNSA. This CDR3 region has 15 residues. The CDR3 protein is CASSKLGGRDTEAFF. The CDR3 region has the DNA TGTGCCAGCAGCAAACTTGGGGGAAGGGACACTGAAGCTTTCTTT.

This clonotype was seen a handful of times. The gene calls are TRBV2 and TRBJ2-5; 10 bases fit TRBD1. V gave up 4 bases and J gave up 11 bases; unmatched junction bases: 22. CDR1 is SNHLY and CDR2 is FYNNEI in the germline V gene. CDR3 length: 18 amino acids. CDR3 coding DNA: TGTGCCAGCAGTGGAAGGGGGAGATTCGGACAGGGGGGTTCGGAGCAGTACTTC. It yields the protein CASSGRGRFGQGGSEQYF.